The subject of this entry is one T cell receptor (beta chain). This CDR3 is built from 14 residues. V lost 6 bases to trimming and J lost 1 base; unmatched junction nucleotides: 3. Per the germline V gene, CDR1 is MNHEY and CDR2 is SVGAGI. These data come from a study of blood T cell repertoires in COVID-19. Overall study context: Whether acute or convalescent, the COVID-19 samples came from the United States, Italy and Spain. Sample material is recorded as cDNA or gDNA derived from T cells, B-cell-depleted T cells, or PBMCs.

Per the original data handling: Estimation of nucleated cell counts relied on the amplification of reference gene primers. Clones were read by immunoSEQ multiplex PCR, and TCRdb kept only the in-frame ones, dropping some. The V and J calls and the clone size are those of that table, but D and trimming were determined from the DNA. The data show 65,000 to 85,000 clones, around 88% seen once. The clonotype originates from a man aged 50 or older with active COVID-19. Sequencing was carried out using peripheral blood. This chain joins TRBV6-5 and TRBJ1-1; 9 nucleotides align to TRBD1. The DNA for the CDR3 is TGTGCCAGCAGCCTGACAGGGGGGAACACTGAAGCTTTCTTT. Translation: CASSLTGGNTEAFF.